The rows below give T cell receptor beta chains drawn from one sample of a study of T cell responses to AZD1222 COVID-19 vaccine. Repertoires were generated with immunoSEQ multiplex PCR, while TCRdb's copy carries only in-frame clones and drops some. The sample comprises approximately 150,000 clones, roughly nine tenths of which are singletons, and around 4.9% rests with the top ten. Specimen: peripheral blood, collected on day 0 of AZD1222 vaccination. These receptors were obtained from an adult in good health. Each CDR3 is given with its conserved first and last residue. The order of the fields is D gene, clone size, V gene, J gene, CDR3 protein, CDR3 DNA. The D gene is left open where the match is weak. Rows may omit the clone size; those that give it use once, few, many or a size class.

.	.	TRBV30	TRBJ2-5	CAWSVKGSETQYF	TGTGCCTGGAGTGTAAAGGGGTCAGAGACCCAGTACTTC
.	.	TRBV5-1	TRBJ1-2	CASSLASTGYGYTF	TGCGCCAGCAGCTTGGCCTCTACAGGTTATGGCTACACCTTC
.	.	TRBV2	TRBJ2-7	CASRPASEAYEQYF	TGTGCCAGCAGACCCGCTAGCGAGGCCTACGAGCAGTACTTC
.	.	TRBV28	TRBJ2-3	CALGPSIVTDTQYF	TGTGCCCTAGGCCCTTCCATAGTCACAGATACGCAGTATTTT
TRBD2	.	TRBV7-2	TRBJ2-1	CASSPQPGLALNEQFF	TGTGCCAGCAGCCCCCAACCGGGACTAGCGCTCAATGAGCAGTTCTTC
TRBD1	.	TRBV9	TRBJ2-1	CASSATNRGLRFF	TGTGCCAGCAGCGCAACCAACAGGGGATTACGGTTCTTC
.	few	TRBV28	TRBJ1-1	CASRVLVKFRQMNTEAFF	TGTGCCAGCAGAGTTTTAGTTAAATTCCGACAGATGAACACTGAAGCTTTCTTT
.	many	TRBV28	TRBJ2-5	CASSLEGSDYQYF	TGTGCCAGCAGTTTAGAGGGGTCAGATTACCAGTACTTC
.	.	TRBV7-2	TRBJ1-4	CASSPEGSEKLFF	TGTGCCAGCAGCCCCGAGGGGAGTGAAAAACTGTTTTTT
.	.	TRBV28	TRBJ1-2	CASSSYRVRYGYTF	TGTGCCAGCAGTTCATACAGGGTGAGGTATGGCTACACCTTC
.	.	TRBV4-1	TRBJ1-3	CASSQEWGSTGNTIYF	TGCGCCAGCAGCCAAGAATGGGGTTCCACTGGAAACACCATATATTTT
.	once	TRBV7-2	TRBJ2-1	CASSLDLNANEQFF	TGTGCCAGCAGCTTAGATCTCAATGCGAATGAGCAGTTCTTC
.	.	TRBV4-3	TRBJ1-2	CASSQDWVRRVDDYGYTF	TGCGCCAGCAGCCAAGATTGGGTACGACGGGTCGATGACTATGGCTACACCTTC
TRBD1	.	TRBV3-1/TRBV3-2	TRBJ2-1	CASSHPRGQFNNEQFF	TGTGCCAGCAGCCACCCCAGGGGACAGTTCAACAATGAGCAGTTCTTC
.	.	TRBV5-6	TRBJ1-5	CASFRRGGNQPQHF	TGTGCCAGCTTTCGACGAGGGGGGAATCAGCCCCAGCATTTT
.	.	TRBV2	TRBJ2-5	CASRRQVQETQYF	TGTGCCAGCAGGAGACAGGTTCAAGAGACCCAGTACTTC
.	.	TRBV7-3	TRBJ1-1	CASSFQGNTEAFF	TGTGCCAGCAGCTTTCAGGGGAACACTGAAGCTTTCTTT
.	.	TRBV2	TRBJ1-3	CASSESGAGNTIYF	TGTGCCAGCAGTGAATCAGGGGCCGGAAACACCATATATTTT
.	.	TRBV4-1	TRBJ2-7	CASSQEARRDEQYF	TGCGCCAGCAGCCAAGAGGCTAGAAGAGACGAGCAGTACTTC
.	.	TRBV5-4	TRBJ2-3	CASSSSGPYTDTQYF	TGTGCCAGCAGCTCTTCCGGGCCGTACACAGATACGCAGTATTTT
.	.	TRBV14	TRBJ2-1	CASSQVYINEQFF	TGTGCCAGCAGCCAAGTTTACATCAATGAGCAGTTCTTC
TRBD2	.	TRBV6-6	TRBJ2-7	CASLGGGRDEQYF	TGTGCCAGCTTAGGAGGAGGGAGGGACGAGCAGTACTTC
.	.	TRBV28	TRBJ1-1	CASSLLSRGRMNTEAFF	TGTGCCAGCAGTCTGTTGTCAAGAGGGAGGATGAACACTGAAGCTTTCTTT
.	.	TRBV11-2	TRBJ2-7	CASSLDGSYYEQYF	TGTGCCAGCAGCTTAGATGGCAGTTACTACGAGCAGTACTTC
.	.	TRBV28	TRBJ1-6	CASSLFSYNSPLHF	TGTGCCAGCAGCCTTTTCTCCTATAATTCACCCCTCCACTTT
.	.	TRBV10-3	TRBJ1-3	CAIRGHSGNTIYF	TGTGCCATCAGAGGACACTCTGGAAACACCATATATTTT
.	.	TRBV28	TRBJ1-1	CASSLLQGGGTEAFF	TGTGCCAGCAGTTTATTGCAGGGAGGTGGCACTGAAGCTTTCTTT
TRBD2	once	TRBV5-1	TRBJ2-1	CASSPGLAGALYNEQFF	TGCGCCAGCAGCCCTGGCTTAGCGGGAGCTTTATACAATGAGCAGTTCTTC
TRBD2	once	TRBV7-2	TRBJ2-7	CASRLAGGPNEQYF	TGTGCCAGCAGACTAGCGGGAGGGCCAAACGAGCAGTACTTC
TRBD1	.	TRBV5-1	TRBJ1-6	CASSWDRTRGSPLHF	TGCGCCAGCAGCTGGGACAGGACGCGGGGTTCACCCCTCCACTTT
.	.	TRBV12-5	TRBJ2-6	CASGLVNVLTF	TGTGCTAGTGGTTTGGTCAACGTCCTGACTTTC
.	.	TRBV24-1	TRBJ2-2	CATSDPTTAPTGELFF	TGTGCCACCAGTGACCCGACGACAGCGCCTACCGGGGAGCTGTTTTTT
.	.	TRBV16	TRBJ2-3	CASSQSSRTDTQYF	TGTGCCAGCAGCCAATCCTCACGTACAGATACGCAGTATTTT
TRBD2	.	TRBV28	TRBJ2-7	CASSRTSGSYEQYF	TGTGCCAGCAGCCGAACTAGCGGATCCTACGAGCAGTACTTC
.	.	TRBV4-3	TRBJ2-1	CASSRTGSGNNEQFF	TGCGCCAGCAGCCGAACAGGGTCTGGGAACAATGAGCAGTTCTTC
TRBD1	.	TRBV6-5	TRBJ1-1	CASRETGMNTEAFF	TGTGCCAGCAGGGAGACAGGGATGAACACTGAAGCTTTCTTT
.	.	TRBV30	TRBJ1-3	CAWSRGLGGNTIYF	TGTGCCTGGAGTCGGGGCCTTGGGGGAAACACCATATATTTT
TRBD2	few	TRBV11-1	TRBJ2-1	CASSSSGRKQFF	TGTGCCAGCAGCTCTAGCGGGAGGAAGCAGTTCTTC
.	once	TRBV7-2	TRBJ1-2	CASSLAAGDGNGYTF	TGTGCCAGCAGCTTAGCCGCAGGGGACGGGAATGGCTACACCTTC
.	.	TRBV7-9	TRBJ1-4	CASSPAGGRYEKLFF	TGTGCCAGCAGCCCGGCTGGAGGCCGTTACGAAAAACTGTTTTTT
TRBD2	.	TRBV19	TRBJ2-5	CASSSRTSGSFGETQYF	TGTGCCAGTAGTTCACGGACTAGCGGGAGTTTTGGAGAGACCCAGTACTTC
TRBD2	.	TRBV7-3	TRBJ2-3	CASGSGTSTDTQYF	TGTGCCAGCGGTAGCGGGACTAGCACAGATACGCAGTATTTT
.	.	TRBV7-2	TRBJ2-7	CASSLVPLSSYEQYF	TGTGCCAGCAGCTTAGTTCCGTTGAGCTCCTACGAGCAGTACTTC
.	.	TRBV28	TRBJ1-2	CASSPMGARYGYTF	TGTGCCAGCAGCCCTATGGGGGCTCGGTATGGCTACACCTTC
TRBD1	few	TRBV27	TRBJ2-1	CASTPSRAGGHEQFF	TGTGCCAGCACTCCCTCAAGGGCAGGGGGTCATGAGCAGTTCTTC
.	.	TRBV4-1	TRBJ1-4	CASSQSVTTVGGEKLFF	TGCGCCAGCAGCCAATCAGTTACGACAGTCGGGGGGGAAAAACTGTTTTTT
.	few	TRBV7-9	TRBJ2-2	CASFHRSGGELFF	TGTGCCAGCTTCCACCGAAGTGGCGGGGAGCTGTTTTTT
TRBD1	.	TRBV28	TRBJ1-4	CASSSPGGSHEKLFF	TGTGCCAGCAGTTCTCCAGGGGGTTCGCATGAAAAACTGTTTTTT